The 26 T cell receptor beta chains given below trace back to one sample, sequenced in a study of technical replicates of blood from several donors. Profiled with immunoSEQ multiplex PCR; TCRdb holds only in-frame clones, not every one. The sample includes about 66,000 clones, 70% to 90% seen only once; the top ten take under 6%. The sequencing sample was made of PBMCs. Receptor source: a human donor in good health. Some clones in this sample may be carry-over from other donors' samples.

The CDR3 nucleotides are TGTGCCAGCAGTTACTCGGGTAGCGGCAGCACAGATACGCAGTATTTT. It codes for CASSYSGSGSTDTQYF. The V and J genes are TRBV6-6 and TRBJ2-3; D perhaps matches TRBD2 (6 bases). The V gene's germline CDR1 is MNHNY and CDR2 SVGAGI (reference sequence). The CDR3 spans 16 residues. V dropped 0 bases and J dropped 0 bases, with 10 bases sitting between them.

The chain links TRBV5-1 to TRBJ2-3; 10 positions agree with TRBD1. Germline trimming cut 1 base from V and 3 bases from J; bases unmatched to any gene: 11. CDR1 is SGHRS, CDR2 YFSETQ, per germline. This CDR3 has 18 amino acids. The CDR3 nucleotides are TGCGCCAGCAGCTTGCTCGGGTCGACAGGGGGCGAGACAGATACGCAGTATTTT. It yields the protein CASSLLGSTGGETDTQYF.

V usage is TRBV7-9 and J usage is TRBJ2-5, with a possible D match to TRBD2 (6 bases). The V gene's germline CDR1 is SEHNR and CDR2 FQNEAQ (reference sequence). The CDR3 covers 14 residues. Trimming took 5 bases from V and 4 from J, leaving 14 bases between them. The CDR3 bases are TGTGCCAGCAGCCCCGGGACTCCCGCAGAGACCCAGTACTTC. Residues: CASSPGTPAETQYF.

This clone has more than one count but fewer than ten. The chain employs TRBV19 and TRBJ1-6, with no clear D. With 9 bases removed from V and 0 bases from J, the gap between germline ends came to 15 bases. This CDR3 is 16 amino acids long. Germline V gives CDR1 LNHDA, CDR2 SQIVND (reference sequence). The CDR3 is CASKPQFFSYNSPLHF. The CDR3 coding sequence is TGTGCCAGCAAACCTCAGTTTTTCTCCTATAATTCACCCCTCCACTTT.

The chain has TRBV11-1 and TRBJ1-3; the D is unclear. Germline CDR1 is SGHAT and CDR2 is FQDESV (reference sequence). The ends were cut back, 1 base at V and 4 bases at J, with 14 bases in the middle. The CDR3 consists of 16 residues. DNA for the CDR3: TGTGCCAGCAGCTTAGGCGGCAGAAGCTCCGGAAACACCATATATTTT. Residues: CASSLGGRSSGNTIYF.

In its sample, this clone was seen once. CDR3 in DNA: TGTGCCAGCAGTGCAGCGGGAGGGCCGATTACTGAGCAGTTCTTC. Translated, it gives CASSAAGGPITEQFF. The chain recombines TRBV2 with TRBJ2-1, with TRBD2 identical over 10 bases. This CDR3 has 15 amino acids. Germline trimming cut 4 bases from V and 9 bases from J; bases unmatched to any gene: 9. Germline V gives CDR1 SNHLY, CDR2 FYNNEI.

This CDR3 reads CASSWETGPHEQYF. In nucleotides, the CDR3 is TGTGCCAGCAGCTGGGAAACAGGGCCCCACGAGCAGTACTTC. The chain carries TRBV5-8 and TRBJ2-7; D is perhaps TRBD1 (6 bases). V lost 3 bases to trimming and J lost 5 bases, with 15 bases between them. Germline CDR1 reads SGHTS; CDR2 reads YDEGEE. The CDR3 has 14 residues.

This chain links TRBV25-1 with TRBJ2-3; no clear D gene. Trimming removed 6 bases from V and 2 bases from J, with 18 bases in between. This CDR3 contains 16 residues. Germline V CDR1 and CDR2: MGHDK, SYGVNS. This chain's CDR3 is CASRRAEFSPTDTQYF. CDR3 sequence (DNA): TGTGCCAGCAGACGAGCCGAATTTAGCCCCACAGATACGCAGTATTTT. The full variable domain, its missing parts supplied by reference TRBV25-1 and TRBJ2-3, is EADIYQTPRYLVIGTGKKITLECSQTMGHDKMYWYQQDPGMELHLIHYSYGVNSTEKGDLSSESTVSRIRTEHFPLTLESARPSHTSQYLCASRRAEFSPTDTQYFGPGTRLTVL.

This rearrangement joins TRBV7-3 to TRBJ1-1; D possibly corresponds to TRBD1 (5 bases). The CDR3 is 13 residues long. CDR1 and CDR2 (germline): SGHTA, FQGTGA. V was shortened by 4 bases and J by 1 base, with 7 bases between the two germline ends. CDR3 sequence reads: CASSSGQNTEAFF. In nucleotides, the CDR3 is TGTGCCAGCAGCTCAGGACAGAACACTGAAGCTTTCTTT.

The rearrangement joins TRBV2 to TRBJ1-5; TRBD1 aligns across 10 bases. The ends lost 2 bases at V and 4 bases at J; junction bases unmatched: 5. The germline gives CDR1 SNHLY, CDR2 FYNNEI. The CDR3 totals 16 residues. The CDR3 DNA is TGTGCCAGCAGTGAATTGGGACAGGGGATTAATCAGCCCCAGCATTTT. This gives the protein CASSELGQGINQPQHF. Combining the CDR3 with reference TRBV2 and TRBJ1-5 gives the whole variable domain EPEVTQTPSHQVTQMGQEVILRCVPISNHLYFYWYRQILGQKVEFLVSFYNNEISEKSEIFDDQFSVERPDGSNFTLKIRSTKLEDSAMYFCASSELGQGINQPQHFGDGTRLSIL.

The CDR3 coding sequence is TGCGCCAGCAGCTGGGACAGGGTTTCGTACGAGCAGTACTTC. This translates into CASSWDRVSYEQYF. The gene calls are TRBV5-1 and TRBJ2-7; TRBD1 matches at 9 bases. J gave up 4 bases and V 3 bases, and 5 bases lay outside the gene matches. The CDR3 loop spans 14 amino acids. Germline CDR1 reads SGHRS; CDR2 reads YFSETQ.

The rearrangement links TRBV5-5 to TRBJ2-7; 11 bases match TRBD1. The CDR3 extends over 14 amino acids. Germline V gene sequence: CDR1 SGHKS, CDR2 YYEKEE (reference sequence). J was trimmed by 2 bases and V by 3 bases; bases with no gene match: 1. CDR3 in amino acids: CASSWDRGTYEQYF. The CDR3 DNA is TGTGCCAGCAGCTGGGACAGGGGGACCTACGAGCAGTACTTC.

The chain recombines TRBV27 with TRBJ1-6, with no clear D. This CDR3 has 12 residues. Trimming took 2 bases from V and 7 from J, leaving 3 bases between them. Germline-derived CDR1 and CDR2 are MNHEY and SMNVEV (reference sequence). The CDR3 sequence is CASSLRNSPLHF. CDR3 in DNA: TGTGCCAGCAGTTTACGGAATTCACCCCTCCACTTT.

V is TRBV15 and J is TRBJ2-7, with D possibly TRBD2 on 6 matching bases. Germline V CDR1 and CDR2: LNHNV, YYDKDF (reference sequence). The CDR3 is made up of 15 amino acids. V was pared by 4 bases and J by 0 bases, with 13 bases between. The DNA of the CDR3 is TGTGCCACCAGCAAAAGCGGGTTTAGCTCCTACGAGCAGTACTTC. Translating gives CATSKSGFSSYEQYF.

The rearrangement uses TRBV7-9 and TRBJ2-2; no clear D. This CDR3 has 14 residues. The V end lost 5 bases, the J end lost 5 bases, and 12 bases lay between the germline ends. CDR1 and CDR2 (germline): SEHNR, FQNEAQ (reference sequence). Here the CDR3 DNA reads TGTGCCAGCAGCCCTAATAGTGGTACCGGGGAGCTGTTTTTT. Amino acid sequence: CASSPNSGTGELFF.

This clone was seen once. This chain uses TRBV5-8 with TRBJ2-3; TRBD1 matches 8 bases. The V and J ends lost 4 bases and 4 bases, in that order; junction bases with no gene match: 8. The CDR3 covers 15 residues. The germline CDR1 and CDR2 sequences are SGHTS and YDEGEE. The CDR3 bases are TGTGCCAGCAGCCAAGACAGGGGTGGAGCAGATACGCAGTATTTT. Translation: CASSQDRGGADTQYF.

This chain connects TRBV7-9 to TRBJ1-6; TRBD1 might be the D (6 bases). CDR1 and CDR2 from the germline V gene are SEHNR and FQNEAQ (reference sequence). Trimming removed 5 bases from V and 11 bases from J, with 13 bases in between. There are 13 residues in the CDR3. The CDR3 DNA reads TGTGCCAGCAGCCAACAGGGATTGGCACCCCTCCACTTT. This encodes CASSQQGLAPLHF. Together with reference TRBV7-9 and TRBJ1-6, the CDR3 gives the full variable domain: DTGVSQNPRHKITKRGQNVTFRCDPISEHNRLYWYRQTLGQGPEFLTYFQNEAQLEKSRLLSDRFSAERPKGSFSTLEIQRTEQGDSAMYLCASSQQGLAPLHFGNGTRLTVT.

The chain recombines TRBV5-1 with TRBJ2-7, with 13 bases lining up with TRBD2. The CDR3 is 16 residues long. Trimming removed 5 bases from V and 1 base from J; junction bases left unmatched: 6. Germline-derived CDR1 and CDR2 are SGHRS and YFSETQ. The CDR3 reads CASSRATSGGSYEQYF. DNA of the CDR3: TGCGCCAGCAGTCGAGCGACTAGCGGGGGGTCCTACGAGCAGTACTTC. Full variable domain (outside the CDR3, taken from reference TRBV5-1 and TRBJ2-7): KAGVTQTPRYLIKTRGQQVTLSCSPISGHRSVSWYQQTPGQGLQFLFEYFSETQRNKGNFPGRFSGRQFSNSRSEMNVSTLELGDSALYLCASSRATSGGSYEQYFGPGTRLTVT.

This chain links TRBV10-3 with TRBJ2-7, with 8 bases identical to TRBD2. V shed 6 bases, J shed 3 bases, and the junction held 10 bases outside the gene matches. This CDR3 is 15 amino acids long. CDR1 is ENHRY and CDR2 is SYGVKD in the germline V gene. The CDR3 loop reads CAISGGTSGRYEQYF. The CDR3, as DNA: TGTGCCATCAGCGGGGGGACTAGTGGGCGCTACGAGCAGTACTTC.

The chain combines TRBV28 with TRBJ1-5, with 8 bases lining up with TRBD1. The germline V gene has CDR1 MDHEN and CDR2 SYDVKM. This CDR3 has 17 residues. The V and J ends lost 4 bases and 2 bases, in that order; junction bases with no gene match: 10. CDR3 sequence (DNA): TGTGCCAGCAGTTGGCGCCGGACAGGGAAAGGCAATCAGCCCCAGCATTTT. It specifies CASSWRRTGKGNQPQHF.

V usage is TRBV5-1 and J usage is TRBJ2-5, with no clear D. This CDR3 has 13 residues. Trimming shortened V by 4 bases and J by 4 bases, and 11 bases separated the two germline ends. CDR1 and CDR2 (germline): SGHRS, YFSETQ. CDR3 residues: CASSPPERETQYF. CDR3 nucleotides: TGCGCCAGCAGCCCTCCCGAGAGAGAGACCCAGTACTTC.

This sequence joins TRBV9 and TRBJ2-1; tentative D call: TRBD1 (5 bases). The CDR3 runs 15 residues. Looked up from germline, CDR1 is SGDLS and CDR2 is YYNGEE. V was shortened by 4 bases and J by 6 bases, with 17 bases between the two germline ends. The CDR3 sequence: CASSIQGISSNEQFF. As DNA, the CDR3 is TGTGCCAGCAGCATTCAGGGTATTTCTAGCAATGAGCAGTTCTTC.

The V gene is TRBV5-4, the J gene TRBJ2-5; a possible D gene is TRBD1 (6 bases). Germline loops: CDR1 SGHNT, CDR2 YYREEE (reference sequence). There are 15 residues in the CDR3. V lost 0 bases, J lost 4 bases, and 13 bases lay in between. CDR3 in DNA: TGTGCCAGCAGCTTGGGGGGGCTTCCCACAGAGACCCAGTACTTC. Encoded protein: CASSLGGLPTETQYF.

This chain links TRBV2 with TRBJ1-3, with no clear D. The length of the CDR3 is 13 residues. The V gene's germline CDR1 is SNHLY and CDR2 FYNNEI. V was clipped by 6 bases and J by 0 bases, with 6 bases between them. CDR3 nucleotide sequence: TGTGCCAGCAGACTCAACTCTGGAAACACCATATATTTT. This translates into CASRLNSGNTIYF.

CDR3 sequence (DNA): TGTGCCAGCCAACAGGGAGGCACAGATACGCAGTATTTT. Protein: CASQQGGTDTQYF. This chain uses TRBV11-3 with TRBJ2-3; possible D gene TRBD1, 6 bases. The V end was cut by 8 bases, the J end by 1 base, with 10 bases between. The length of the CDR3 is 13 residues. From germline, CDR1 is SGHNT and CDR2 YENEEA.

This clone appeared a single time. DNA of the CDR3: TGTGCCAGCAGCTTATTACCGACTAGCGGGAGAGGGGATACGCAGTATTTT. Amino acid sequence: CASSLLPTSGRGDTQYF. The chain has TRBV7-2 and TRBJ2-3, with TRBD2 matching 12 bases. Trimming at V came to 2 bases and at J to 6 bases, leaving 9 bases not matched to a gene. CDR1 and CDR2 (germline): SGHTA, FQGNSA. The length of the CDR3 is 17 residues.